This TCR beta chain was retrieved from a study of T cells after yellow fever vaccination (dated by TCRdb to about 2019). About the investigation overall: Libraries from fractions with low cell numbers were prepared with the SMART-Seq v4 Ultra Low Input RNA kit. The cohort comprised two healthy male donors, one aged 18 to 30 and one aged 30 to 40 years. Bulk TCR alpha and beta repertoires were sequenced longitudinally to track T-cell clones before and after primary and booster YFV17D yellow fever vaccination. Blood was drawn at multiple timepoints before and after primary and secondary immunization, with bulk PBMC replicates and cell subsets isolated. The investigation overall reported the following: Only two donors were included in the study, so the extent to which the findings can be generalized is limited. Compared with the primary T-cell response, the secondary T-cell response was faster but weaker, reaching its peak on day 5 rather than on day 15. Computational filtering was needed because FACS-sorted repertoires could contain abundant contaminating clonotypes from the bulk population. Most clones expanded after primary vaccination were re-detected after the booster (almost 97% of CD4 and 88% of CD8), suggesting broad memory maintenance. A small fraction of clonotypes appeared in both the CD4 and CD8 compartments, likely as a result of convergent recombination.

TCR cDNA was synthesized by 5'RACE template switching, which introduced a universal primer site and unique molecular identifiers. cDNA synthesis was primed from both the TCR alpha and TCR beta constant segments. Libraries were amplified in two PCR steps, with sample barcodes and sequencing adapters added in the second step. Sequencing of libraries was performed on Illumina HiSeq 2500 (2x100 bp) or NovaSeq (2x150 bp). For the original study's pipeline: MIGEC handled demultiplexing of reads and collapsing into UMI consensus sequences, while MiXCR performed V(D)J alignment. Using edgeR on replicate PBMC samples, clonotypes were called vaccine-responding if FDR was below 0.01 and the log2 fold change was above 5 up to day 15. Each bulk clonotype received a CD4 or CD8 identity based on whether the sequenced CD4 or CD8 repertoire contained that clonotype at higher abundance. TCRdb reran the public reads through fastp at Q25 and MiXCR, keeping productive beta chains. Here each entry gathers all rows of one CDR3 protein and keeps the most common genes and DNA. These V and J calls derive from TCRdb rather than the authors' analysis. Across this sample there are about 69,000 distinct CDR3 sequences, with approximately 5% seen only once. 2.2% of the sample goes to the ten largest clones.

According to the study, the label for this sample's treatment or condition signals: live attenuated yellow fever vaccine strain. A standard Ficoll-Paque protocol was used to isolate PBMCs from peripheral blood. Dynabeads CD4 and CD8 positive selection kits were used to isolate the CD4 and CD8 T-cell fractions. TriZol was used to extract RNA from bulk PBMCs, from CD4 and CD8 fractions, and from dextramer-positive and dextramer-negative fractions. CDR1 and CDR2 (SNHLY, FYNNEI) derive from the germline V gene. The CDR3 has 14 amino acids, counting the end cysteine and phenylalanine. Only the CDR3 portion is preserved as DNA: 42 bases, with reading frame beginning at the first base. Trimming takes 7 bases from V and 0 bases from J, and the germline ends sit 13 bases apart. Many counts were recorded for this clonotype. Its antigen target is currently unknown. Per-nucleotide qualities are absent, and no much larger clonotype sits a single base away.

This receptor was identified in a man aged 18 to 30 who received the YFV17D yellow fever vaccine. The rearrangement joined TRBV2 to TRBJ2-7, with the D gene tentatively TRBD1 or TRBD2, based on 5 matching bases in each. The source was CD4+ T cells sorted from PBMCs, collected roughly 15 days after the first yellow fever vaccination. The bases are TGTGCCAGCAAATCCGGGGCTAACTCCTACGAGCAGTACTTC. This yields the protein CASKSGANSYEQYF.